Below, one T cell receptor beta chain is given with its context. The data are from a study of high-grade serous ovarian cancer treatment subgroups. Study details: On average, approximately 14,000 reads and about 8,100 unique TCR beta rearrangements were obtained per sample.

Assay used: immunoSEQ multiplex PCR; TCRdb lists only in-frame clones, some missing. The sample contains about 36,000 clones, around 80% of which appear only once. Trimming stripped 7 bases from V and 4 bases from J, with 29 bases between. Germline V gives CDR1 LGHNT, CDR2 FRNRAP. The CDR3 is 19 residues long. Tumor tissue was taken before any definitive surgery or chemotherapy was given. The sequence was obtained from a human donor with high-grade serous ovarian cancer. Source material: tumor tissue. The rearrangement uses TRBV12-5 and TRBJ1-5; D might be TRBD1 (5 bases). Here the CDR3 DNA reads TGTGCTAGTGCCCTCTCCCGGGACGGCGAGATCCTTTTTAATCAGCCCCAGCATTTT. This translates into CASALSRDGEILFNQPQHF.